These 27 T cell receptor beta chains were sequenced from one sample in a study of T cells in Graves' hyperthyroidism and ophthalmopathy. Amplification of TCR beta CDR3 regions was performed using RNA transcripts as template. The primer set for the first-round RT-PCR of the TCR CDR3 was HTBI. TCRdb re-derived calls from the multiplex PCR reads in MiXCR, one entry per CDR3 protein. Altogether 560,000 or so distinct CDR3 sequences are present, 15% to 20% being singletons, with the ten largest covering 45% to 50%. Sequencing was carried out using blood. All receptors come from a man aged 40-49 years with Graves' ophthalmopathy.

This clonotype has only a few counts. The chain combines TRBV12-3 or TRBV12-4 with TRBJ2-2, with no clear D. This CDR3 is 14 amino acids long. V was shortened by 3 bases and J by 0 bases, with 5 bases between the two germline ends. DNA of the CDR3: TGTGCCAGCAGTTTTGCCCCGAACACCGGGGAGCTGTTTTTT. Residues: CASSFAPNTGELFF.

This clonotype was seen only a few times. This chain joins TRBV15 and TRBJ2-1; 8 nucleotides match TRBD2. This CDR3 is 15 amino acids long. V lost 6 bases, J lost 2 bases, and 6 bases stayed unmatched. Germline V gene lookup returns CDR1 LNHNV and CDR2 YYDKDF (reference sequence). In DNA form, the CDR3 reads TGTGCCACCAGTTGGGGACTAGGGACCTACAATGAGCAGTTCTTC. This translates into CATSWGLGTYNEQFF.

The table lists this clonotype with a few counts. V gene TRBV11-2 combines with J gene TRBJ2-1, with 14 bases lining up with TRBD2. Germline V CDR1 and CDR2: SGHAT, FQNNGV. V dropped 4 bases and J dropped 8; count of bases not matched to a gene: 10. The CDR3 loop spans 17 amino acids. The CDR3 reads CASSWSGTSGRGHEQFF. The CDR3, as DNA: TGTGCCAGCAGCTGGTCCGGGACTAGCGGGAGAGGGCATGAGCAGTTCTTC.

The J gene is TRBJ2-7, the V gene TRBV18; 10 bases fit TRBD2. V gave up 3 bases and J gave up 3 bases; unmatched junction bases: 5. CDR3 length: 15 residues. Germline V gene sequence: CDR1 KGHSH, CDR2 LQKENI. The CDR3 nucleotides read TGTGCCAGCTCACCGTCTAGCGGGGGATTCTACGAGCAGTACTTC. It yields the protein CASSPSSGGFYEQYF.

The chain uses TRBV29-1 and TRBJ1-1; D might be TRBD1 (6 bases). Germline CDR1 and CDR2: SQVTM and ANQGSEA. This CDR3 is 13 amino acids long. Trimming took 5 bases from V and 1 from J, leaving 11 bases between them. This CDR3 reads CSVWNRENTEAFF. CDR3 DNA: TGCAGCGTTTGGAACAGGGAGAACACTGAAGCTTTCTTT.

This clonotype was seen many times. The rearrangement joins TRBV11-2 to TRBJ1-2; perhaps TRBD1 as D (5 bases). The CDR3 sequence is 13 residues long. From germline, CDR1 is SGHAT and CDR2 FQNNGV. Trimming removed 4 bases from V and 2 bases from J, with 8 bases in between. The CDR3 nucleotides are TGTGCCAGCAGCTATGACAGAAACTATGGCTACACCTTC. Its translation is CASSYDRNYGYTF.

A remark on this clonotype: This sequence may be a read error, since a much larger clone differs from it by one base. Here the CDR3 reads CASSLIAYTGTQYF. DNA for the CDR3: TGTGCCAGCAGCTTAATTGCTTATACAGGTACGCAGTATTTT. The chain recombines TRBV11-2 with TRBJ2-3, with a weak D call TRBD1 (5 bases). This CDR3 has 14 residues. Germline-derived CDR1 and CDR2 are SGHAT and FQNNGV.

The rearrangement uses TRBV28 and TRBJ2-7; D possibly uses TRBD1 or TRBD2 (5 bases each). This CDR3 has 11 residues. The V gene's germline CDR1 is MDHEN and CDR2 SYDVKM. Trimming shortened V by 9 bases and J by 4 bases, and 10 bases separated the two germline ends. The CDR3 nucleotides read TGTGCCAGGAGAGGGGTTTACGAGCAGTACTTC. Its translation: CARRGVYEQYF.

Here the CDR3 reads CASSLSGGEGNTEAFF. DNA for the CDR3: TGTGCCAGCAGTTTATCTGGGGGGGAGGGGAACACTGAAGCTTTCTTT. The chain uses TRBV28 and TRBJ1-1; D is perhaps TRBD1 (5 bases). Germline V gene data show CDR1 as MDHEN and CDR2 as SYDVKM. This CDR3 contains 16 residues. With 1 base removed from V and 1 base from J, the gap between germline ends came to 13 bases.

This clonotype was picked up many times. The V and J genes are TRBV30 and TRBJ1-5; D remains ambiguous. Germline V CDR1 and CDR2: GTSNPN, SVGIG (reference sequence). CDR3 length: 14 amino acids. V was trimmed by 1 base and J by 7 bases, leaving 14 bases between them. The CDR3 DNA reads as TGTGCCTGGAGTGGGGTCGCGGGGATGCAGCCCCAGCATTTT. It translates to CAWSGVAGMQPQHF.

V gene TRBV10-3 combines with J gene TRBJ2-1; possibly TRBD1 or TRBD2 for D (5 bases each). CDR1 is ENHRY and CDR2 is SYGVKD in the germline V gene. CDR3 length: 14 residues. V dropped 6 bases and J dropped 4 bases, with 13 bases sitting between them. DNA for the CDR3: TGTGCCATCAGCCAAAGGGACGGTTACAATGAGCAGTTCTTC. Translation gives CAISQRDGYNEQFF.

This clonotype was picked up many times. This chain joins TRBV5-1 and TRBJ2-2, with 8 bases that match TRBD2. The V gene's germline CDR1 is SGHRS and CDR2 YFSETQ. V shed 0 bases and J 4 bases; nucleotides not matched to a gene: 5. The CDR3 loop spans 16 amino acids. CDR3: CASSLVLADLTGELFF. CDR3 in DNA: TGCGCCAGCAGCTTGGTACTAGCGGACCTCACCGGGGAGCTGTTTTTT.

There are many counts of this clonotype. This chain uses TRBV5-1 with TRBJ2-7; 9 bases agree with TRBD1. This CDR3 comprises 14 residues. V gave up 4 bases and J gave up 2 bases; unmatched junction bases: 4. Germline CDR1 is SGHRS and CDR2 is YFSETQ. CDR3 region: CASSRGQGPYEQYF. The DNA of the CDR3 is TGCGCCAGCAGCCGGGGACAGGGACCCTACGAGCAGTACTTC. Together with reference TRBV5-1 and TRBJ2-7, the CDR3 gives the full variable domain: KAGVTQTPRYLIKTRGQQVTLSCSPISGHRSVSWYQQTPGQGLQFLFEYFSETQRNKGNFPGRFSGRQFSNSRSEMNVSTLELGDSALYLCASSRGQGPYEQYFGPGTRLTVT.

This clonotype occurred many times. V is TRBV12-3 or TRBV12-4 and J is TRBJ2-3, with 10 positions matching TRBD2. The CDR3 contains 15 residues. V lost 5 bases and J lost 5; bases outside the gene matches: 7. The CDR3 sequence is CASSLSGGWGDTQYF. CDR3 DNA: TGTGCCAGCAGTCTTAGCGGGGGGTGGGGAGATACGCAGTATTTT.

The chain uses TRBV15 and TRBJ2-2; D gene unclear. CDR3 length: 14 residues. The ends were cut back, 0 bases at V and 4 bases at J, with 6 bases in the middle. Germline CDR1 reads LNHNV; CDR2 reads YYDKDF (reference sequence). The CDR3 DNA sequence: TGTGCCACCAGCAGAGATCTTATCACCGGGGAGCTGTTTTTT. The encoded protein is CATSRDLITGELFF.

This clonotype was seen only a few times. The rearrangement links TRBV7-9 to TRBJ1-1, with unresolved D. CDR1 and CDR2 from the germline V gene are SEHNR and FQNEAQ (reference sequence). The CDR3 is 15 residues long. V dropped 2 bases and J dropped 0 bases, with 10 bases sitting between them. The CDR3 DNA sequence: TGTGCCAGCAGCTTATTAACGGCGGTGAACACTGAAGCTTTCTTT. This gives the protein CASSLLTAVNTEAFF.

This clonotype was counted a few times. CDR3 bases: TGTGCCAGCAGTGACGAAGTAGCGGGGTACTCGAACACCGGGGAGCTGTTTTTT. Translated, it gives CASSDEVAGYSNTGELFF. The chain links TRBV6-1 to TRBJ2-2, with TRBD2 matching over 8 bases. The CDR3 consists of 18 residues. The germline gives CDR1 MNHNS, CDR2 SASEGT. The V gene end was trimmed by 3 bases and the J gene end by 0 bases; junction bases not matched to a gene: 9.

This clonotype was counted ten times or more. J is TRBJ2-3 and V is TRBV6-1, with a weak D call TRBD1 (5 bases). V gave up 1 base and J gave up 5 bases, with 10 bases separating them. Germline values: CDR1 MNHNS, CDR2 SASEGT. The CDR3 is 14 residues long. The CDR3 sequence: CASSEVRGVDTQYF. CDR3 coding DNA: TGTGCCAGCAGTGAAGTTAGGGGCGTAGATACGCAGTATTTT.

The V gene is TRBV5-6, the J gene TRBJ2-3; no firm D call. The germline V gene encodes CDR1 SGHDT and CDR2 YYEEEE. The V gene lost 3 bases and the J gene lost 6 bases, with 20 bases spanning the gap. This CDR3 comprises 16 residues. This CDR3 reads CASSYPGSRSTDTQYF. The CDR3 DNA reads TGTGCCAGCAGCTACCCGGGTAGCAGGTCCACCGATACGCAGTATTTT.

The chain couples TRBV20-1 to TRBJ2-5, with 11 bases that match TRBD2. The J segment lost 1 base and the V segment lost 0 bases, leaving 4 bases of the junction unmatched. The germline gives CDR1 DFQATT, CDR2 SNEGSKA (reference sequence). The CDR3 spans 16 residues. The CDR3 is CSARDKLAGVQETQYF. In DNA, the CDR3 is TGCAGTGCTAGAGATAAACTAGCGGGGGTCCAAGAGACCCAGTACTTC.

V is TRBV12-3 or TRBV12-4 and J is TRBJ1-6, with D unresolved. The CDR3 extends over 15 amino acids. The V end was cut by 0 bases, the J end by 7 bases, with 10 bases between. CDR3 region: CASSLAGFFNSPLHF. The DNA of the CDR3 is TGTGCCAGCAGTTTAGCGGGGTTCTTCAATTCACCCCTCCACTTT.

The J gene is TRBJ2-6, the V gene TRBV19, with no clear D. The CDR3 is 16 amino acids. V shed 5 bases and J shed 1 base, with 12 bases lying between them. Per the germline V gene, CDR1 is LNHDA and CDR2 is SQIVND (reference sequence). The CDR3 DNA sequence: TGTGCCAGTAGTCCCTTGGAAGGGTCTGGGGCCAACGTCCTGACTTTC. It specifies CASSPLEGSGANVLTF.

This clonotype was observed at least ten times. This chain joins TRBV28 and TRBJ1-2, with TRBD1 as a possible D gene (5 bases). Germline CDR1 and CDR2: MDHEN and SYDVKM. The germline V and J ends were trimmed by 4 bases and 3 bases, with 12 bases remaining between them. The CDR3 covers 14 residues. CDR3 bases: TGTGCCAGCAGTTCCGGGACTCGGGACTATGGCTACACCTTC. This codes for CASSSGTRDYGYTF.

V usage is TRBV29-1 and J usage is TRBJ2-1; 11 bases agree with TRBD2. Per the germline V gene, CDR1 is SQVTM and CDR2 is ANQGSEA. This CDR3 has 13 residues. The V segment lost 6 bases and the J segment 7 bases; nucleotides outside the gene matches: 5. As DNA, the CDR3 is TGCAGCGTCATAGCGGGGGGGCAAAATGAGCAGTTCTTC. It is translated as CSVIAGGQNEQFF.

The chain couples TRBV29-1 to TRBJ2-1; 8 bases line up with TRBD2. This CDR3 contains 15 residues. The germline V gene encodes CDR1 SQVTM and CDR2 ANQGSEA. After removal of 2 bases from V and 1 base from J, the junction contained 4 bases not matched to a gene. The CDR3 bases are TGCAGCGTTGAAAGGGCTAGCGGGTCCTACAATGAGCAGTTCTTC. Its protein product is CSVERASGSYNEQFF.

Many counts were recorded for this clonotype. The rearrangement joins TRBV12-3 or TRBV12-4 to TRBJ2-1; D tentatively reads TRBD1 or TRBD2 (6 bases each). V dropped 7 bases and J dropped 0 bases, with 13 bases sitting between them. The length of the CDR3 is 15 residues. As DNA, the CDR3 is TGTGCCAGCATTTCGGGGGCGAGCTCCTACAATGAGCAGTTCTTC. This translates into CASISGASSYNEQFF.

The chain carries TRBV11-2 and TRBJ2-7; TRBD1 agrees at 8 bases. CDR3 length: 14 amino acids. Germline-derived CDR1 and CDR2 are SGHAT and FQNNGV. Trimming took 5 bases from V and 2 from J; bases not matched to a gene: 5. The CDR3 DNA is TGTGCCAGCAGCGGACAGGGTGGGGCCTACGAGCAGTACTTC. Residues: CASSGQGGAYEQYF.